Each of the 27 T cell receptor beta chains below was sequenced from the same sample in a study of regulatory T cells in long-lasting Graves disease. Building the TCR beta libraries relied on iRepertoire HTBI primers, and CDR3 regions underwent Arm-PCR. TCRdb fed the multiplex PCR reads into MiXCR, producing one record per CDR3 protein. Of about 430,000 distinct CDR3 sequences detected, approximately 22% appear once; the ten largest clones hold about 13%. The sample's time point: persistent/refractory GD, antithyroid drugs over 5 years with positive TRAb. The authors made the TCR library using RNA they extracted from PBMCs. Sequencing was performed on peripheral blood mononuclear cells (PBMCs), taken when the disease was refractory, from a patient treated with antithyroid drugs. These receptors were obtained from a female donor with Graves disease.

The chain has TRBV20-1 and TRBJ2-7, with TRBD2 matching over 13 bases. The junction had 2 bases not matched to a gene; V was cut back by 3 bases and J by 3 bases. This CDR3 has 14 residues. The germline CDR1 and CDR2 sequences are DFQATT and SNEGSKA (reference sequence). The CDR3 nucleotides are TGCAGTGCTAGTACTAGCGGGAGGGTCTACGAGCAGTACTTC. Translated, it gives CSASTSGRVYEQYF.

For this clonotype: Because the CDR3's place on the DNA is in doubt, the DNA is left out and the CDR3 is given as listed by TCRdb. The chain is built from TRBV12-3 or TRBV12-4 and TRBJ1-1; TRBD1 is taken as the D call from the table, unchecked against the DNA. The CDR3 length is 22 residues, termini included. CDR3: CASRLGGTVGEQYFGPGTEAFF.

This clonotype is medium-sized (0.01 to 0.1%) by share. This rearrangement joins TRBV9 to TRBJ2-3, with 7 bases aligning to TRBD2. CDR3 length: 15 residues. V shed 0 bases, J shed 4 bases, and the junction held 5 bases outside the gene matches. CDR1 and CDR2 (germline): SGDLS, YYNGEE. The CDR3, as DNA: TGTGCCAGCAGCGTAGTGGGCGGGAGCGCAGATACGCAGTATTTT. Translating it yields CASSVVGGSADTQYF.

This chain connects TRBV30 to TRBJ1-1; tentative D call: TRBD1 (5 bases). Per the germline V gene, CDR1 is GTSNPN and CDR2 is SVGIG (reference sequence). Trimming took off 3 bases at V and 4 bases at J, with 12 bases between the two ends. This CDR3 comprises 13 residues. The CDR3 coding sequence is TGTGCCTGGAGGGTCGGGGGAGGCACTGAAGCTTTCTTT. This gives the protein CAWRVGGGTEAFF.

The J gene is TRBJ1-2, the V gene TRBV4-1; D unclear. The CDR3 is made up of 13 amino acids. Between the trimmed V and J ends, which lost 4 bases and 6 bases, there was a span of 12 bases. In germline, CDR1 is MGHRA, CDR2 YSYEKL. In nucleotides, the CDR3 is TGCGCCAGCAGCCGTCAGAGGGCGGATGGCTACACCTTC. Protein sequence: CASSRQRADGYTF.

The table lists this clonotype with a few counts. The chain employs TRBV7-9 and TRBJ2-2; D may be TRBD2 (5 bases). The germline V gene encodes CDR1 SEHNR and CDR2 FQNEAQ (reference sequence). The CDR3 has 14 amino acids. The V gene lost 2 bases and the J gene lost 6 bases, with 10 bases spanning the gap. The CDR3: CASSLRGEAGELFF. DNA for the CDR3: TGTGCCAGCAGCTTACGGGGAGAGGCCGGGGAGCTGTTTTTT.

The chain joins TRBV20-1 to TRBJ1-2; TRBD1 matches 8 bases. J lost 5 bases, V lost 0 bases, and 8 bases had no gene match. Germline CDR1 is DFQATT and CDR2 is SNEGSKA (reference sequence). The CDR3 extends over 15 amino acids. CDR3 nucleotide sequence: TGCAGTGCTAGAGACCCCAGGGGGCCAGTATATGGCTACACCTTC. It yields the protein CSARDPRGPVYGYTF.

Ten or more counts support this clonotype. DNA for the CDR3: TGTGCCAGCAGCTATGTAGGGGGGGGAGAGACCCAGTACTTC. Translating it yields CASSYVGGGETQYF. V gene TRBV6-1 combines with J gene TRBJ2-5; D is perhaps TRBD2 (7 bases). Trimming shortened V by 6 bases and J by 4 bases, and 15 bases separated the two germline ends. This CDR3 comprises 14 residues. The V gene's germline CDR1 is MNHNS and CDR2 SASEGT.

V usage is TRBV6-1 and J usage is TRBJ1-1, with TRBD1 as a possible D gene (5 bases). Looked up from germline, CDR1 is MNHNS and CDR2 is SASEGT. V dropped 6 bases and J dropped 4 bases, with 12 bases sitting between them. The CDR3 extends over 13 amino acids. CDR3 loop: CASSRQGFTEAFF. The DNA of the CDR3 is TGTGCCAGCAGCCGGCAGGGTTTCACTGAAGCTTTCTTT.

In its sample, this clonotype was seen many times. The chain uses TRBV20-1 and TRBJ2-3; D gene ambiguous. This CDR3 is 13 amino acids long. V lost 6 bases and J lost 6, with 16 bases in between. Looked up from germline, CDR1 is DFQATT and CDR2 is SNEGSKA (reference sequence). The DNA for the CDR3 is TGCAGTGCCGACCCGGTGGGTCTCGATACGCAGTATTTT. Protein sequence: CSADPVGLDTQYF.

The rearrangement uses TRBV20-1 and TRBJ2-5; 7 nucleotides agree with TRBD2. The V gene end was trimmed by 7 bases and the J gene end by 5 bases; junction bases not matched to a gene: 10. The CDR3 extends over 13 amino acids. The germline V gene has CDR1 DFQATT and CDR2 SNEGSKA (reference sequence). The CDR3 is CSVGREVSETQYF. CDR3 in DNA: TGCAGTGTGGGACGGGAGGTTTCGGAGACCCAGTACTTC.

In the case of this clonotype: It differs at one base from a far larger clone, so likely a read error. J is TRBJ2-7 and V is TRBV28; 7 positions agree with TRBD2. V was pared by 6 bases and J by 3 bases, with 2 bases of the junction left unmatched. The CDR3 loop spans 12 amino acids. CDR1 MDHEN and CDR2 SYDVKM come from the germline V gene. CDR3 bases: TGTGCCAGCAGGCTAGCGGACTACGAGCAGTACTTC. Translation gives CASRLADYEQYF.

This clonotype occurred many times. CDR3 sequence reads: CASSQDSGRISSGTQYF. As DNA, the CDR3 is TGTGCCAGCAGCCAAGATAGTGGGCGGATATCGTCGGGGACCCAGTACTTC. This chain links TRBV3-1 with TRBJ2-5; D gene uncertain. This CDR3 contains 17 residues. CDR1 and CDR2 (germline): LGHDT, YNNKEL (reference sequence). V was cut by 0 bases and J by 7 bases, with 21 bases left in between.

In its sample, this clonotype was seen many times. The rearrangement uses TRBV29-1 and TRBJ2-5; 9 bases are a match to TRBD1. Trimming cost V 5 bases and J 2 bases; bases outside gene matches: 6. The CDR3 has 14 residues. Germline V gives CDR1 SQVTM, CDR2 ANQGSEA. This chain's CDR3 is CSVSDRGAQETQYF. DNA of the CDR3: TGCAGCGTTTCGGACAGGGGAGCTCAAGAGACCCAGTACTTC.

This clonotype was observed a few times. CDR3 sequence: CASSLDSENTEAFF. CDR3 sequence (DNA): TGCGCCAGCAGCTTGGACTCGGAAAACACTGAAGCTTTCTTT. J is TRBJ1-1 and V is TRBV5-1; D remains unclear. This CDR3 has 14 residues. From germline, CDR1 is SGHRS and CDR2 YFSETQ. Deletions cut 0 bases from V and 2 bases from J, with 8 bases between. The full variable domain, completed using reference TRBV5-1 and TRBJ1-1, is KAGVTQTPRYLIKTRGQQVTLSCSPISGHRSVSWYQQTPGQGLQFLFEYFSETQRNKGNFPGRFSGRQFSNSRSEMNVSTLELGDSALYLCASSLDSENTEAFFGQGTRLTVV.

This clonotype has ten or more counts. CDR3 region: CASSPPSATGELFF. CDR3 DNA sequence: TGTGCCAGCAGCCCCCCCTCCGCGACCGGGGAGCTGTTTTTT. This rearrangement joins TRBV12-3 or TRBV12-4 to TRBJ2-2; D is undetermined. The CDR3 runs 14 residues. V gave up 6 bases and J gave up 5 bases, with 13 bases separating them.

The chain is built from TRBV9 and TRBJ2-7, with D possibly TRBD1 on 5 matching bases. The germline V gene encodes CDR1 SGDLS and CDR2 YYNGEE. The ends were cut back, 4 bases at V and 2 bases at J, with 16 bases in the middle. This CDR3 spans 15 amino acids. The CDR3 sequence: CASSNGQRGTYEQYF. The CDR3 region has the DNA TGTGCCAGCAGCAACGGACAAAGAGGAACCTACGAGCAGTACTTC.

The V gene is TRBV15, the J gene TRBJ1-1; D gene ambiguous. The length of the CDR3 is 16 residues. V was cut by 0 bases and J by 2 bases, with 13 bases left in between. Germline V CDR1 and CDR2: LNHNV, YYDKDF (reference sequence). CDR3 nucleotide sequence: TGTGCCACCAGCAGAGACTACCGGACCGTAAACACTGAAGCTTTCTTT. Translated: CATSRDYRTVNTEAFF.

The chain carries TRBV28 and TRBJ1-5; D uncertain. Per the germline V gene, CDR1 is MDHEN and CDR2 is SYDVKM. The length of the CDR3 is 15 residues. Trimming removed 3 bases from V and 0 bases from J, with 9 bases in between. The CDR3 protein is CASSLSGRSNQPQHF. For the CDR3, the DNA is TGTGCCAGCAGTTTGTCCGGCCGTAGCAATCAGCCCCAGCATTTT.

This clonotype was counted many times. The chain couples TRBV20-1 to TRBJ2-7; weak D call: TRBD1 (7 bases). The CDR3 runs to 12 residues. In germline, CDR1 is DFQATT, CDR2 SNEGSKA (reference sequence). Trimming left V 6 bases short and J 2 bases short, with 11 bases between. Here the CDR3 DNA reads TGCAGTGCCGCGGGACAGACCTACGAGCAGTACTTC. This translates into CSAAGQTYEQYF.

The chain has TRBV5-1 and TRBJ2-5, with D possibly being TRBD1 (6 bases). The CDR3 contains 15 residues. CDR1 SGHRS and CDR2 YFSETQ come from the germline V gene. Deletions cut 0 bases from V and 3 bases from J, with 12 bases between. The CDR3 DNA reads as TGCGCCAGCAGCTTGGCTGGGACATCGGAAGAGACCCAGTACTTC. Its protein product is CASSLAGTSEETQYF.

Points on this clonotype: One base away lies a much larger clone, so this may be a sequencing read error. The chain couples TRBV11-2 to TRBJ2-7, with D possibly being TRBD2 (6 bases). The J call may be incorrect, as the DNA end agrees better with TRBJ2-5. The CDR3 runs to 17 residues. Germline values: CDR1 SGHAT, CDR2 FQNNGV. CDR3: CASSLRKSLALQETQYF. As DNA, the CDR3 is TGTGCCAGCAGCTTAAGAAAGTCTCTAGCGCTCCAAGAGACCCAGTACTTC.

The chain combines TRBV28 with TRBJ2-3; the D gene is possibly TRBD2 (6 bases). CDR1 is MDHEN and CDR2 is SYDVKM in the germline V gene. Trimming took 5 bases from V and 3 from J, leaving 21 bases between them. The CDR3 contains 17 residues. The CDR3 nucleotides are TGTGCCAGCAGTAGACACAGGTCAGCGGGTCTTACAGATACGCAGTATTTT. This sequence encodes CASSRHRSAGLTDTQYF.

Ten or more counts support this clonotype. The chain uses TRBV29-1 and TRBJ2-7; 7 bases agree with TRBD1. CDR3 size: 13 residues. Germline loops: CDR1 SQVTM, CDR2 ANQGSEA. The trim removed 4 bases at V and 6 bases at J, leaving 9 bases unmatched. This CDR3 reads CSVVRGGQREQYF. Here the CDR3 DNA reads TGCAGCGTTGTCCGAGGGGGACAGCGCGAGCAGTACTTC.

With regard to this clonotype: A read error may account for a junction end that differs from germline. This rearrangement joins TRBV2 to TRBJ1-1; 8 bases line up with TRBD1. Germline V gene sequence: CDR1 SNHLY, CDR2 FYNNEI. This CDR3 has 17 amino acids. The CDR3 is CASSQDPSQGENTEAFF. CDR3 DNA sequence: TGCGCCAGCAGCCAAGATCCGTCACAGGGGGAGAACACTGAAGCTTTCTTT.

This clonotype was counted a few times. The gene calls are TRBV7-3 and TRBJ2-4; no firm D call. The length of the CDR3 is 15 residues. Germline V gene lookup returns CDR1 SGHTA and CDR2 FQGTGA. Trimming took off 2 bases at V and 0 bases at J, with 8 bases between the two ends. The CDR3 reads CASSLVRGAKNIQYF. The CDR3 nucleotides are TGTGCCAGCAGCTTAGTCCGCGGAGCCAAAAACATTCAGTACTTC.

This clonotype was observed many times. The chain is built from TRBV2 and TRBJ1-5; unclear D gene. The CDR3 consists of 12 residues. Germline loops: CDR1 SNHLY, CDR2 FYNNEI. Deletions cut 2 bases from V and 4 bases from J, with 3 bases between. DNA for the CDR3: TGTGCCAGCAGTGAACAGAATCAGCCCCAGCATTTT. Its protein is CASSEQNQPQHF.